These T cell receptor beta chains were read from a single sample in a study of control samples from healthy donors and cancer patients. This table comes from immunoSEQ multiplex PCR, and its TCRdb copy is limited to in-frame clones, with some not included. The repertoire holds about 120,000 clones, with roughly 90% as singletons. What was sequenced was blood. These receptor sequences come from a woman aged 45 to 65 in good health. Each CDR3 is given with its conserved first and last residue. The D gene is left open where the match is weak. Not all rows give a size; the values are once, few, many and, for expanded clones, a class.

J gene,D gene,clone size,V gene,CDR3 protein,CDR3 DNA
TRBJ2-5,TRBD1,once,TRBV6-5,CASSYTQGPQKTQYF,TGTGCCAGCAGTTACACACAGGGGCCCCAAAAGACCCAGTACTTC
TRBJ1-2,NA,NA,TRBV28,CASSLGEVLYGYTF,TGTGCCAGCAGTTTAGGTGAAGTTCTCTATGGCTACACCTTC
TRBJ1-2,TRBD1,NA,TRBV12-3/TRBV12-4,CASSTDRDYGYTF,TGTGCCAGCAGCACCGACAGGGACTATGGCTACACCTTC
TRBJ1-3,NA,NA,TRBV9,CASSVGSGNTIYF,TGTGCCAGCAGCGTGGGCTCTGGAAACACCATATATTTT
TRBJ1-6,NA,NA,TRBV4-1,CASRQGNSPLHF,TGCGCCAGCAGACAGGGAAATTCACCCCTCCACTTT
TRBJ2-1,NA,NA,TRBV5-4,CASGNPMGDEQFF,TGTGCCAGCGGGAACCCCATGGGCGATGAGCAGTTCTTC
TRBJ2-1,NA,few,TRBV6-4,CASSGTENNEQFF,TGTGCCAGCAGTGGGACAGAAAACAATGAGCAGTTCTTC
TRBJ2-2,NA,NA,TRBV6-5,CASRLDHTGELFF,TGTGCCAGCCGGCTGGATCACACCGGGGAGCTGTTTTTT
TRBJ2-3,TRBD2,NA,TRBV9,CASSVDLAGGLTDTQYF,TGTGCCAGCAGCGTAGATCTAGCGGGAGGGCTGACAGATACGCAGTATTTT
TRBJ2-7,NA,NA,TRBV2,CASSGAGRSSYEQYF,TGTGCCAGCAGTGGGGCAGGTCGGAGTTCGTACGAGCAGTACTTC
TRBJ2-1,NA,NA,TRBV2,CASNTPTYSYNEQFF,TGTGCCAGCAACACCCCGACTTATTCCTACAATGAGCAGTTCTTC
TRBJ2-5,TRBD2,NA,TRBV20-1,CSGGRPETQYF,TGCAGTGGCGGGAGGCCAGAGACCCAGTACTTC
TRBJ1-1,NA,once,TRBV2,CASRTEMNTEAFF,TGTGCCAGCAGAACCGAGATGAACACTGAAGCTTTCTTT
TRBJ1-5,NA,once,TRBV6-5,CASSYRTGNQPQHF,TGTGCCAGCAGTTACAGGACAGGCAATCAGCCCCAGCATTTT
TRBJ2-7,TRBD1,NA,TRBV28,CASSFRGRLYEQYF,TGTGCCAGCAGTTTCAGGGGGCGCTTGTACGAGCAGTACTTC
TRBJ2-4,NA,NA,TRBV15,CATSRVELSWENIQYF,TGTGCCACCAGCAGAGTGGAGCTGTCGTGGGAAAACATTCAGTACTTC
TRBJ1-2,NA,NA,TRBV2,CASITRWRGYTF,TGTGCCAGCATCACCCGCTGGCGTGGCTACACCTTC
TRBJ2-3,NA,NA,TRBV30,CAWTSRLASLGTDTQYF,TGTGCCTGGACCTCTCGGCTAGCTAGTTTGGGCACAGATACGCAGTATTTT
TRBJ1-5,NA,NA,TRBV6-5,CASSSKVRGQPQHF,TGTGCCAGCAGTTCGAAGGTCCGTGGTCAGCCCCAGCATTTT
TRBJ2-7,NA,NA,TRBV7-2,CASSLGLSGEQYF,TGTGCCAGCAGCTTAGGGCTCTCGGGAGAGCAGTACTTC
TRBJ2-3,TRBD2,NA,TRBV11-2,CASSPLAGERDTQYF,TGTGCCAGCAGCCCCTTAGCGGGAGAACGTGATACGCAGTATTTT
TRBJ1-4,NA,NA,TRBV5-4,CASSLGGPNEKLFF,TGTGCCAGCAGCTTGGGGGGACCTAATGAAAAACTGTTTTTT
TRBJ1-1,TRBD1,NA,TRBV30,CAWDRVLNTEAFF,TGTGCCTGGGACAGGGTATTGAACACTGAAGCTTTCTTT
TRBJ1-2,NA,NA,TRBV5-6,CASSYTGMVGYTF,TGTGCCAGCAGCTACACAGGGATGGTTGGCTACACCTTC
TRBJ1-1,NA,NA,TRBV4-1,CASTLGGANTEAFF,TGCGCCAGCACCTTAGGAGGGGCGAACACTGAAGCTTTCTTT
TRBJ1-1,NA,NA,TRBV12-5,CASGLGTEAFF,TGTGCTAGTGGTTTGGGAACTGAAGCTTTCTTT
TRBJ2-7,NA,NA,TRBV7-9,CASSLPGVDYEQYF,TGTGCCAGCAGCTTACCCGGGGTAGACTACGAGCAGTACTTC
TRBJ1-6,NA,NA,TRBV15,CATSIATDNSPLHF,TGTGCCACCAGCATAGCGACGGATAATTCACCCCTCCACTTT
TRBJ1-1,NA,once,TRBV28,CASKWGNTEAFF,TGTGCCAGCAAATGGGGGAACACTGAAGCTTTCTTT
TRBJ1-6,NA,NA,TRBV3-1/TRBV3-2,CASSQVTDSPLHF,TGTGCCAGCAGCCAAGTAACGGACTCACCCCTCCACTTT